A selection of T cell receptor beta chains follows, all from one sample in a study of long-term antiretroviral therapy in people with HIV. Assay: immunoSEQ multiplex PCR; the TCRdb copy retains only in-frame clones and omits some. The sample shows 20,000 to 25,000 clones, around 80% of them seen only once. This sample comprised unsorted PBMCs, obtained 4.1 years after starting antiretroviral therapy. The receptors derive from a middle-aged woman with HIV. CDR3s include the opening cysteine and the closing phenylalanine or tryptophan. The D gene is left open where the match is weak. Not every row has a clone size; where given, it reads once, few, many or a size class.

v_gene: TRBV5-1; j_gene: TRBJ2-1; abundance: NA; d_gene: NA; CDR3nt: TGCGCCAGCAGCTTGGCTGCCCTTAGCTCCTACAATGAGCAGTTCTTC; CDR3aa: CASSLAALSSYNEQFF
v_gene: TRBV4-3; j_gene: TRBJ1-1; abundance: NA; d_gene: NA; CDR3nt: TGCGCCAGCAGCCAAGATTGGGGACTGAACACTGAAGCTTTCTTT; CDR3aa: CASSQDWGLNTEAFF
v_gene: TRBV6-4; j_gene: TRBJ2-3; abundance: few; d_gene: TRBD2; CDR3nt: TGTGCCAGCAGTGGAGGGCGGGAGAGCACAGATACGCAGTATTTT; CDR3aa: CASSGGRESTDTQYF
v_gene: TRBV18; j_gene: TRBJ2-2; abundance: NA; d_gene: NA; CDR3nt: TGTGCCAGCTCACGGGTTAACACCGGGGAGCTGTTTTTT; CDR3aa: CASSRVNTGELFF
v_gene: TRBV12-5; j_gene: TRBJ1-2; abundance: few; d_gene: NA; CDR3nt: TGTGCTAGTGGTCTAGGGGGATCCTATGGCTACACCTTC; CDR3aa: CASGLGGSYGYTF
v_gene: TRBV27; j_gene: TRBJ1-2; abundance: NA; d_gene: NA; CDR3nt: TGTGCCAGCAGCAGGGGATTCAGCGTTAACTATGGCTACACCTTC; CDR3aa: CASSRGFSVNYGYTF
v_gene: TRBV4-2; j_gene: TRBJ1-1; abundance: NA; d_gene: TRBD1; CDR3nt: TGTGCCAGCAGCGTTCCGGGACAGGGGGCCGCTGAAGCTTTCTTT; CDR3aa: CASSVPGQGAAEAFF
v_gene: TRBV6-1; j_gene: TRBJ1-1; abundance: NA; d_gene: TRBD1; CDR3nt: TGTGCCAGCAGCACACAGGGGGTGGACACTGAAGCTTTCTTT; CDR3aa: CASSTQGVDTEAFF
v_gene: TRBV5-6; j_gene: TRBJ1-1; abundance: NA; d_gene: NA; CDR3nt: TGTGCCAGCAGCCTACCTCCTAACACTGAAGCTTTCTTT; CDR3aa: CASSLPPNTEAFF
v_gene: TRBV9; j_gene: TRBJ1-6; abundance: NA; d_gene: NA; CDR3nt: TGTGCCAGCAGCGTAGCGGGGGGTTCGGATAATTCACCCCTCCACTTT; CDR3aa: CASSVAGGSDNSPLHF
v_gene: TRBV7-6; j_gene: TRBJ2-3; abundance: NA; d_gene: NA; CDR3nt: TGTGCCAGCAGCGTCGCAGGCGGTACGCAGTATTTT; CDR3aa: CASSVAGGTQYF
v_gene: TRBV5-1; j_gene: TRBJ2-5; abundance: NA; d_gene: NA; CDR3nt: TGCGCCAGCAGCTCTACGAGGACTGGCGGTGTAGAGACCCAGTACTTC; CDR3aa: CASSSTRTGGVETQYF
v_gene: TRBV4-1; j_gene: TRBJ1-2; abundance: NA; d_gene: TRBD1; CDR3nt: TGCGCCAGCAGCCAAGGGACAGGGAACTATGGCTACACCTTC; CDR3aa: CASSQGTGNYGYTF
v_gene: TRBV6-5; j_gene: TRBJ2-7; abundance: NA; d_gene: NA; CDR3nt: TGTGCCAGCAGTTACTCGAGGAGGGCCCACGAGCAGTACTTC; CDR3aa: CASSYSRRAHEQYF
v_gene: TRBV6-6; j_gene: TRBJ2-1; abundance: once; d_gene: NA; CDR3nt: TGTGCCACCGGGGGTGGAGGGTACAATGAGCAGTTCTTC; CDR3aa: CATGGGGYNEQFF
v_gene: TRBV5-5; j_gene: TRBJ2-5; abundance: NA; d_gene: TRBD2; CDR3nt: TGTGCCAGCAGCCCTAGGGGCCTAGCGGGGGGTGAGACCCAGTACTTC; CDR3aa: CASSPRGLAGGETQYF